This entry is about one T cell receptor (beta chain). Authors' analysis steps: Using reference gene primer amplification, nucleated cell counts were estimated. Profiling relied on immunoSEQ multiplex PCR, and the TCRdb table lists in-frame clones only, not all of them. V and J calls and clone size are copied from that table; D and trimming were computed from the DNA. The sample lists 46,000 or so clones; around 86% were seen once. The data stem from a study of blood T cell repertoires in COVID-19. At the level of the study: Sites in the United States, Italy and Spain provided acute and convalescent COVID-19 samples. Nucleic acid was either cDNA or gDNA, and it came from T cells, B-cell-depleted T cells, or PBMCs.

V lost 5 bases and J lost 15; bases outside the gene matches: 10. In germline, CDR1 is SGHAT, CDR2 FQDESV (reference sequence). This CDR3 is 13 amino acids long. Material: peripheral blood. V is TRBV11-1 and J is TRBJ2-3; 11 bases align to TRBD2. The TCR comes from a man in his 60s with active or convalescent COVID-19. CDR3 nucleotides: TGTGCCAGCAGCCTTGGACTAGCGGGCGGGCACTATTTT. Translated, it gives CASSLGLAGGHYF.